Below are 32 T cell receptor beta chains sequenced from a single sample in a study of blood T cell repertoires in COVID-19 (dated by TCRdb to 2020 to 2022). Preparation of the library involved the immunoSEQ multiplex PCR assay. TCRdb obtained this table from immuneACCESS and retained in-frame rearrangements with V and J assigned. These tables miss some clones; where compared with another copy, unresolved V genes account for less than half of the shortfall, and the remainder is unexplained. Here the sample has some 140,000 clones; approximately 84% occur a single time. Clones ranked in the top ten supply 4.5% to 7% of the sample. Sequencing used PBMCs or T cells enriched from blood (not recorded which). These receptors all come from a man aged 35 to 55 with acute COVID-19.

J is TRBJ2-2 and V is TRBV9; perhaps TRBD1 as D (6 bases). Germline V gene lookup returns CDR1 SGDLS and CDR2 YYNGEE. The CDR3 length is 14 residues. V lost 0 bases and J 6 bases, leaving 9 bases between the germline ends. CDR3 bases: TGTGCCAGCAGCGTAGCTACAGGGTCCGGGGAGCTGTTTTTT. This encodes CASSVATGSGELFF.

This clone was observed a single time. The chain carries TRBV5-1 and TRBJ2-1; D gene uncertain. The CDR3 is made up of 13 amino acids. Germline lookup yields CDR1 SGHRS and CDR2 YFSETQ. The V end was cut by 0 bases, the J end by 10 bases, with 11 bases between. The DNA of the CDR3 is TGCGCCAGCAGCTTGGATAGTGGGCCAGAGCAGTTCTTC. It codes for CASSLDSGPEQFF.

The chain combines TRBV3-1 (or the pseudogene TRBV3-2) with TRBJ2-2; 9 bases match TRBD2. Trimming removed 2 bases from V and 2 bases from J; junction bases left unmatched: 12. This CDR3 is built from 19 residues. Germline lookup yields CDR1 LGHDT and CDR2 YNNKEL (reference sequence). The CDR3 is CASSQTPTLAGVNTGELFF. In nucleotides, the CDR3 is TGTGCCAGCAGCCAAACCCCCACCTTAGCGGGGGTCAACACCGGGGAGCTGTTTTTT.

The chain is built from TRBV14 and TRBJ2-5; D unclear. Germline V CDR1 and CDR2: SGHDN, FVKESK. Deletions cut 0 bases from V and 2 bases from J, with 10 bases between. The CDR3 extends over 15 amino acids. The CDR3 DNA is TGTGCCAGCAGCCAAGATCTGGCTCGACAAGAGACCCAGTACTTC. It translates to CASSQDLARQETQYF.

The rearrangement links TRBV2 to TRBJ2-7, with a tentative D call TRBD1 (5 bases). CDR3 length equals 13 residues. In germline, CDR1 is SNHLY, CDR2 FYNNEI. Trimming left V 2 bases short and J 4 bases short, with 9 bases between. CDR3 nucleotides: TGTGCCAGCAGTGAAAACAGGTTATACGAGCAGTACTTC. Its protein product is CASSENRLYEQYF.

The chain has TRBV20-1 and TRBJ2-1; D is possibly TRBD2 (6 bases). The germline V and J ends were trimmed by 3 bases and 9 bases, with 15 bases remaining between them. The CDR3 is 13 residues long. Looked up from germline, CDR1 is DFQATT and CDR2 is SNEGSKA (reference sequence). Here the CDR3 reads CSASRLQGGEQFF. CDR3 DNA: TGCAGTGCTAGTAGACTCCAGGGAGGTGAGCAGTTCTTC.

The CDR3 region has the DNA TGTGCCAGCAGCTCGAATGGACTAGCCGGGACCGGGGAGCTGTTTTTT. It is translated as CASSSNGLAGTGELFF. The rearrangement joins TRBV11-3 to TRBJ2-2; 8 bases are shared with TRBD2. After removal of 4 bases from V and 5 bases from J, the junction contained 9 bases not matched to a gene. Germline lookup yields CDR1 SGHNT and CDR2 YENEEA. The CDR3 is made up of 16 amino acids. Drawing the rest from reference TRBV11-3 and TRBJ2-2, the complete variable domain is EAGVVQSPRYKIIEKKQPVAFWCNPISGHNTLYWYLQNLGQGPELLIRYENEEAVDDSQLPKDRFSAERLKGVDSTLKIQPAELGDSAVYLCASSSNGLAGTGELFFGEGSRLTVL.

This clone was seen a handful of times. This chain links TRBV2 with TRBJ1-6; D remains unclear. Trimming removed 6 bases from V and 8 bases from J, with 11 bases in between. Germline CDR1 and CDR2: SNHLY and FYNNEI. The CDR3 is 13 amino acids. The CDR3 DNA is TGTGCCAGCAGCCCGGGTCCCGATTCACCCCTCCACTTT. Residues: CASSPGPDSPLHF.

The chain joins TRBV30 to TRBJ1-6; 7 bases match TRBD1. There are 13 residues in the CDR3. Per germline, CDR1 GTSNPN and CDR2 SVGIG (reference sequence). V shed 2 bases and J 7 bases; nucleotides not matched to a gene: 2. CDR3 loop: CAWSQGQNSPLHF. The CDR3 DNA reads TGTGCCTGGAGTCAGGGACAGAATTCACCCCTCCACTTT.

The rearrangement uses TRBV7-8 and TRBJ2-1; TRBD1 aligns across 10 bases. Germline CDR1 SGHVS, CDR2 FQNEAQ. The CDR3 sequence is 16 residues long. V was clipped by 5 bases and J by 6 bases; unmatched bases: 10. The CDR3 protein is CASSPKDRGAGNEQFF. The CDR3 coding sequence is TGTGCCAGCAGCCCAAAGGACAGGGGGGCCGGCAATGAGCAGTTCTTC.

The chain has TRBV13 and TRBJ2-3; 14 bases line up with TRBD2. CDR1 is PRHDT and CDR2 is FYEKMQ in the germline V gene (reference sequence). This CDR3 is 19 amino acids long. V lost 4 bases to trimming and J lost 4 bases; unmatched junction nucleotides: 13. CDR3 loop: CASSSRLAGGSVDPDTQYF. In nucleotides, the CDR3 is TGTGCCAGCAGCTCCCGACTAGCGGGGGGGTCCGTAGACCCAGATACGCAGTATTTT.

This clone showed up just once. V is TRBV28 and J is TRBJ1-6, with 8 bases that match TRBD1. The CDR3 spans 13 residues. V gave up 4 bases and J gave up 7 bases; unmatched junction bases: 0. Germline V gives CDR1 MDHEN, CDR2 SYDVKM. Here the CDR3 DNA reads TGTGCCAGCAGTTGGGACAGGAATTCACCCCTCCACTTT. It codes for CASSWDRNSPLHF.

The chain links TRBV29-1 to TRBJ1-3; 7 bases agree with TRBD1. The CDR3 spans 14 residues. V shed 5 bases and J 2 bases; nucleotides not matched to a gene: 6. Germline V lookup: CDR1 SQVTM, CDR2 ANQGSEA. CDR3 coding DNA: TGCAGCGTTTCAGGGGGAAGCGCTGGAAACACCATATATTTT. Residues: CSVSGGSAGNTIYF.

About this clone: The sample carries other DNA sequences with the same CDR3. The chain employs TRBV5-1 and TRBJ2-3; tentative D call: TRBD2 (6 bases). V shed 0 bases and J shed 0 bases, with 8 bases lying between them. This CDR3 has 15 residues. Germline V gene sequence: CDR1 SGHRS, CDR2 YFSETQ. The CDR3 coding sequence is TGCGCCAGCAGCTTGGATGGGACTAGCACAGATACGCAGTATTTT. It encodes CASSLDGTSTDTQYF.

The chain couples TRBV18 to TRBJ2-7; 10 nucleotides match TRBD1. Germline CDR1 and CDR2: KGHSH and LQKENI. The CDR3 is made up of 17 amino acids. J lost 5 bases, V lost 5 bases, and 15 bases had no gene match. The CDR3 is CASSSLSGGQGRHEQYF. CDR3 DNA sequence: TGTGCCAGCTCATCCCTTTCCGGGGGACAGGGGAGGCACGAGCAGTACTTC.

This sequence joins TRBV20-1 and TRBJ2-7, with TRBD2 matching 11 bases. This CDR3 region has 11 residues. Germline assignment: CDR1 DFQATT and CDR2 SNEGSKA (reference sequence). The CDR3 protein is CSGTSGDEQYF. The CDR3 DNA sequence: TGCAGCGGGACTAGCGGCGACGAGCAGTACTTC.

This sequence joins TRBV28 and TRBJ2-3; no reliable D call. Trimming left V 4 bases short and J 4 bases short, with 24 bases between. The CDR3 runs 18 residues. CDR1 is MDHEN, CDR2 SYDVKM, per germline. The DNA for the CDR3 is TGTGCCAGCAGTTCCCCCCTCAGACTCGGAAAAGGCGCAGATACGCAGTATTTT. Protein product: CASSSPLRLGKGADTQYF.

This rearrangement joins TRBV5-1 to TRBJ1-1; D perhaps matches TRBD1 (5 bases). The CDR3 sequence is 15 residues long. Trimming left V 0 bases short and J 4 bases short, with 13 bases between. The germline V gene has CDR1 SGHRS and CDR2 YFSETQ. The chain's CDR3 is CASSLEAGEGTEAFF. CDR3 DNA: TGCGCCAGCAGCTTGGAGGCGGGGGAGGGCACTGAAGCTTTCTTT.

V usage is TRBV29-1 and J usage is TRBJ2-7; D is perhaps TRBD2 (6 bases). Between the trimmed V and J ends, which lost 4 bases and 2 bases, there was a span of 12 bases. Per germline, CDR1 SQVTM and CDR2 ANQGSEA. The CDR3 runs 13 residues. The CDR3 is CSVVAENTYEQYF. The CDR3 bases are TGCAGCGTTGTAGCGGAGAACACCTACGAGCAGTACTTC.

The chain carries TRBV6-5 and TRBJ1-1; 7 bases fit TRBD1. V gave up 0 bases and J gave up 7 bases; unmatched junction bases: 11. CDR1 MNHEY and CDR2 SVGAGI come from the germline V gene. CDR3 length: 16 amino acids. The CDR3 sequence: CASSYSDVRQGVEAFF. CDR3 nucleotides: TGTGCCAGCAGTTACTCGGATGTTCGGCAGGGGGTTGAAGCTTTCTTT.

This clone was counted once. The CDR3 nucleotides are TGTGCCAGCAGCTTGGAGTGGGGTACTAGCGATCCAGGCAATGAGCAGTTCTTC. Amino acids: CASSLEWGTSDPGNEQFF. The genes are TRBV5-6 and TRBJ2-1, with TRBD2 identical over 7 bases. Per germline, CDR1 SGHDT and CDR2 YYEEEE. The CDR3 consists of 18 residues. V was pared by 0 bases and J by 6 bases, with 15 bases of the junction left unmatched. Full variable domain (outside the CDR3, taken from reference TRBV5-6 and TRBJ2-1): DAGVTQSPTHLIKTRGQQVTLRCSPKSGHDTVSWYQQALGQGPQFIFQYYEEEERQRGNFPDRFSGHQFPNYSSELNVNALLLGDSALYLCASSLEWGTSDPGNEQFFGPGTRLTVL.

The chain has TRBV30 and TRBJ2-3, with 11 bases that match TRBD2. The CDR3 runs 14 residues. Germline V CDR1 and CDR2: GTSNPN, SVGIG (reference sequence). The J segment lost 6 bases and the V segment lost 5 bases, leaving 7 bases of the junction unmatched. The CDR3 bases are TGTGCCTGGGCACTAGCGGGAGAGGACGATACGCAGTATTTT. Residues: CAWALAGEDDTQYF.

J is TRBJ1-5 and V is TRBV19; possibly TRBD1 for D (5 bases). The germline gives CDR1 LNHDA, CDR2 SQIVND (reference sequence). Trimming left V 7 bases short and J 2 bases short, with 12 bases between. CDR3 length equals 14 residues. The CDR3 sequence is CASTGFHGNQPQHF. The CDR3 DNA is TGTGCCAGTACAGGGTTTCACGGCAATCAGCCCCAGCATTTT.

The rearrangement links TRBV4-1 to TRBJ2-1; D ambiguous. Trimming took off 8 bases at V and 4 bases at J, with 12 bases between the two ends. This CDR3 region has 13 residues. The germline gives CDR1 MGHRA, CDR2 YSYEKL. DNA of the CDR3: TGCGCCAGCCGTCGACAAGATTACAATGAGCAGTTCTTC. Translation gives CASRRQDYNEQFF.

The chain employs TRBV27 and TRBJ2-2; 8 nucleotides match TRBD1. Germline trimming cut 5 bases from V and 5 bases from J; bases unmatched to any gene: 4. Germline assignment: CDR1 MNHEY and CDR2 SMNVEV (reference sequence). CDR3 length: 14 residues. The CDR3 nucleotides read TGTGCCAGCAGTCAGGGGGCAATTACCGGGGAGCTGTTTTTT. Its translation is CASSQGAITGELFF.

This chain uses TRBV28 with TRBJ2-3, with 7 positions matching TRBD2. The trim removed 3 bases at V and 2 bases at J, leaving 8 bases unmatched. The CDR3 totals 16 residues. The germline V gene encodes CDR1 MDHEN and CDR2 SYDVKM. This CDR3 reads CASSFPFGGTTDTQYF. CDR3 sequence (DNA): TGTGCCAGCAGTTTTCCTTTCGGGGGGACCACAGATACGCAGTATTTT.

Note on this clone: The same CDR3 can be traced to other DNA sequences in this sample. The chain couples TRBV6-5 to TRBJ1-5, with D hard to call. This CDR3 comprises 15 residues. The germline V and J ends were trimmed by 6 bases and 2 bases, with 14 bases remaining between them. Germline values: CDR1 MNHEY, CDR2 SVGAGI. CDR3 sequence (DNA): TGTGCCAGCAGCCCCGGAGGTAACGGCAATCAGCCCCAGCATTTT. It is translated as CASSPGGNGNQPQHF.

The V call is TRBV7-9, the J call TRBJ2-3; the match to TRBD2 covers 12 bases. Trimming cost V 3 bases and J 0 bases; bases outside gene matches: 10. Looked up from germline, CDR1 is SEHNR and CDR2 is FQNEAQ (reference sequence). The CDR3 loop spans 19 amino acids. CDR3 sequence (DNA): TGTGCCAGCAGCTTTCCCGCGACTAGCGGGGGATTTAGCACAGATACGCAGTATTTT. Encoded protein: CASSFPATSGGFSTDTQYF.

The chain uses TRBV7-2 and TRBJ1-5; unclear D gene. The CDR3 spans 17 residues. The V and J ends lost 1 base and 2 bases respectively, with 15 bases between them. Germline V gene data show CDR1 as SGHTA and CDR2 as FQGNSA. In nucleotides, the CDR3 is TGTGCCAGCAGCTTAGTATGGTCAAGAGGAGGCAATCAGCCCCAGCATTTT. Protein sequence: CASSLVWSRGGNQPQHF.

The CDR3, as DNA: TGTGCCAGCAGAACCGGGACAGAACACTACGAGCAGTACTTC. Translation gives CASRTGTEHYEQYF. This chain uses TRBV27 with TRBJ2-7; 7 nucleotides agree with TRBD1. J was trimmed by 3 bases and V by 6 bases; bases with no gene match: 8. This CDR3 spans 14 amino acids. The germline gives CDR1 MNHEY, CDR2 SMNVEV (reference sequence).

This clone was seen only once. The V gene is TRBV19, the J gene TRBJ2-3; D not certain. Germline CDR1 reads LNHDA; CDR2 reads SQIVND (reference sequence). The CDR3 covers 14 residues. V gave up 4 bases and J gave up 2 bases, with 10 bases separating them. This CDR3 is CASSTRVATDTQYF. The CDR3 coding sequence is TGTGCCAGTAGTACTAGAGTAGCCACAGATACGCAGTATTTT.

V usage is TRBV30 and J usage is TRBJ1-4; 9 positions match TRBD1. The germline gives CDR1 GTSNPN, CDR2 SVGIG (reference sequence). J was trimmed by 7 bases and V by 0 bases; bases with no gene match: 9. The CDR3 consists of 16 residues. The CDR3 nucleotides read TGTGCCTGGAGTGTATCTTTGGACAGGGGAGCTGAAAAACTGTTTTTT. Its protein is CAWSVSLDRGAEKLFF.